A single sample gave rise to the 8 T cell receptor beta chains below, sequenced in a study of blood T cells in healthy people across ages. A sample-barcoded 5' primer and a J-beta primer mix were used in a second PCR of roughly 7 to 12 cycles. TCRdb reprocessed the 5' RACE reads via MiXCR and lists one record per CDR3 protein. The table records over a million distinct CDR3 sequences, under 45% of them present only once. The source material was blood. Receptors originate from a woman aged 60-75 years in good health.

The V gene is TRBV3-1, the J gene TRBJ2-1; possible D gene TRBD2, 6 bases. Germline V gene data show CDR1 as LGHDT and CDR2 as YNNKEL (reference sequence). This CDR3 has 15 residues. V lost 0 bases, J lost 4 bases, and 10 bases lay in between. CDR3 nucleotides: TGTGCCAGCAGCCAAGATCGGCTAGCGTACAATGAGCAGTTCTTC. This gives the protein CASSQDRLAYNEQFF.

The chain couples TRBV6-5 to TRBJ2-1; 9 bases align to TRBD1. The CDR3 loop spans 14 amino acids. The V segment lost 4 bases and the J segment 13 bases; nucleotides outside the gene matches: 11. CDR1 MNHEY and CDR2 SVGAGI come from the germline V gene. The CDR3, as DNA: TGTGCCAGCAGTTCCAATCCCGGGACAGGGATACAGTTCTTC. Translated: CASSSNPGTGIQFF.

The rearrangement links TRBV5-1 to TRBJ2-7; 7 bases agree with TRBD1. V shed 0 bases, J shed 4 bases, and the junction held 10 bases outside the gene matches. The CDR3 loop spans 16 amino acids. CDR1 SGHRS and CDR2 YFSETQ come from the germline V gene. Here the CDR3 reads CASSLAGGQVGYEQYF. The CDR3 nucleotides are TGCGCCAGCAGCTTGGCCGGAGGACAGGTAGGGTACGAGCAGTACTTC. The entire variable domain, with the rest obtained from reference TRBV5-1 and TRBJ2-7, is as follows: KAGVTQTPRYLIKTRGQQVTLSCSPISGHRSVSWYQQTPGQGLQFLFEYFSETQRNKGNFPGRFSGRQFSNSRSEMNVSTLELGDSALYLCASSLAGGQVGYEQYFGPGTRLTVT.

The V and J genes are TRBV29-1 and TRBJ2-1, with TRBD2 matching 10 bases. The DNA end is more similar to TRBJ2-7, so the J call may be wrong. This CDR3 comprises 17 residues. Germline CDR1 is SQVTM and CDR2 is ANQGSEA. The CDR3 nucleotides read TGCAGCGCTGCCGCTAGCGGGAGTATACTCAGTGGCAATGAGCAGTACTTC. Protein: CSAAASGSILSGNEQYF.

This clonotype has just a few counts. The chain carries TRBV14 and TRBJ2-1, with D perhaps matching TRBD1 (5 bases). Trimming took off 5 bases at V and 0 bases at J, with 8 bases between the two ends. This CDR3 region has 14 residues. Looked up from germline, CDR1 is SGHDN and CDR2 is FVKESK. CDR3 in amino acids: CASSITGSYNEQFF. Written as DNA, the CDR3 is TGTGCCAGCAGCATCACAGGCTCCTACAATGAGCAGTTCTTC. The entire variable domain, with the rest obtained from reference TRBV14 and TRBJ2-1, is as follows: EAGVTQFPSHSVIEKGQTVTLRCDPISGHDNLYWYRRVMGKEIKFLLHFVKESKQDESGMPNNRFLAERTGGTYSTLKVQPAELEDSGVYFCASSITGSYNEQFFGPGTRLTVL.

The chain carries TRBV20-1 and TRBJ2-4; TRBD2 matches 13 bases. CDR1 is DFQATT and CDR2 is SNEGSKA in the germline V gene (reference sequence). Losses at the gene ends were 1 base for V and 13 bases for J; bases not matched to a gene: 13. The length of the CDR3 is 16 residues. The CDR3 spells CSARGDGLAGVWEQYF. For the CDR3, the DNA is TGCAGTGCTAGAGGAGATGGACTAGCGGGAGTCTGGGAGCAGTACTTC.

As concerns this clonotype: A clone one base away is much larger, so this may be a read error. Here the CDR3 reads CSIRLAHNEQYF. In DNA form, the CDR3 reads TGCAGCATCCGACTAGCGCATAATGAGCAGTACTTC. The chain links TRBV29-1 to TRBJ2-7; 8 nucleotides agree with TRBD2. The CDR3 covers 12 residues. Trimming cost V 8 bases and J 7 bases; bases outside gene matches: 10. The V gene's germline CDR1 is SQVTM and CDR2 ANQGSEA.

CDR3 nucleotides: TGTGCCATCAGTGCCCTAACAGGGCAGAACACTGAAGCTTTCTTT. This gives the protein CAISALTGQNTEAFF. The V and J genes are TRBV10-3 and TRBJ1-1; maybe TRBD1 (6 bases). The V gene lost 4 bases and the J gene lost 1 base, with 13 bases spanning the gap. Per the germline V gene, CDR1 is ENHRY and CDR2 is SYGVKD. This CDR3 is built from 15 residues.